This T cell receptor beta chain stems from a study of shared clonotypes between healthy human individuals. Whole-study results and caveats: Among donors, sharing of clonotypes was expected to be affected by sequencing depth.

Germline V CDR1 and CDR2: GTSNPN, SVGIG (reference sequence). Losses at the gene ends were 3 bases for V and 4 bases for J; bases not matched to a gene: 6. CDR3 length: 14 amino acids. Details on this clone: No antigen is known for it.

About 90 million PBMCs per unsorted sample were used for genomic DNA. Clones were read by immunoSEQ multiplex PCR, and TCRdb kept only the in-frame ones, dropping some. The sample carries about 600,000 clones, roughly four fifths recorded once. The TCR comes from a woman aged 40 to 50 in good health. Some clones in this sample may be carry-over from other donors' samples. The V call is TRBV30, the J call TRBJ1-1; 9 nucleotides agree with TRBD1. The material sequenced was PBMCs. This chain's CDR3 is CAWSQDRGGTEAFF. The CDR3 bases are TGTGCCTGGAGCCAAGACAGGGGGGGCACTGAAGCTTTCTTT.